This T cell receptor beta chain emerged from a study of T cell changes during pregnancy in multiple sclerosis. Germline values: CDR1 SGHKS, CDR2 YYEKEE (reference sequence). The CDR3 is 15 amino acids. The V gene end was trimmed by 3 bases and the J gene end by 3 bases; junction bases not matched to a gene: 7. TCRdb's copy holds only in-frame clones and misses some; the assay was immunoSEQ multiplex PCR. The sample has 75,000 to 95,000 clones, approximately 89% seen once. The receptor comes from a female donor with multiple sclerosis, enrolled in a pregnancy study. This material consisted of peripheral blood, taken before pregnancy. The chain couples TRBV5-5 to TRBJ2-7; 9 bases map to TRBD1. CDR3 DNA sequence: TGTGCCAGCAGCTGGGGACAGGGTGGGATCTACGAGCAGTACTTC. This gives the protein CASSWGQGGIYEQYF.